One sample yielded the 21 T cell receptor beta chains listed below, sequenced in a study of blood T cell repertoires in COVID-19 (TCRdb year 2020). To prepare the library, the immunoSEQ multiplex PCR assay was applied. What TCRdb holds here is the immuneACCESS table cut down to in-frame rearrangements. Part of the clones is not present; checked against another copy, under half of the missing clones reflect an unresolved V gene, and the others are unexplained. For this sample there are about 240,000 clones; roughly 87% appear just once. Jointly, the top ten make up 2% to 3% of the sample. The sample taken for sequencing was PBMCs or T cells enriched from blood (not recorded which). The source of these receptors is a woman in her 30s with acute COVID-19.

This chain uses TRBV7-9 with TRBJ1-3; TRBD1 matches 7 bases. J gave up 3 bases and V 4 bases, and 6 bases lay outside the gene matches. Germline V lookup: CDR1 SEHNR, CDR2 FQNEAQ (reference sequence). This CDR3 has 15 residues. The CDR3 DNA follows: TGTGCCAGCAGCTCAACCGACAGGGTTGGAAACACCATATATTTT. Translated: CASSSTDRVGNTIYF.

The rearrangement uses TRBV7-6 and TRBJ1-3; possible D gene TRBD1, 5 bases. This CDR3 has 17 amino acids. The V end lost 8 bases, the J end lost 0 bases, and 20 bases lay between the germline ends. Per germline, CDR1 SGHVS and CDR2 FNYEAQ. CDR3 in amino acids: CASSIFPKGRSGNTIYF. CDR3 sequence (DNA): TGTGCCAGCTCTATCTTTCCGAAGGGGCGCTCTGGAAACACCATATATTTT.

This chain connects TRBV7-8 to TRBJ1-2; TRBD1 might be the D (5 bases). This CDR3 has 16 amino acids. Trimming removed 7 bases from V and 0 bases from J, with 18 bases in between. Germline lookup yields CDR1 SGHVS and CDR2 FQNEAQ. CDR3 sequence: CASTLRGGTPNYGYTF. DNA for the CDR3: TGTGCCAGCACCCTAAGAGGAGGGACTCCTAACTATGGCTACACCTTC.

This clone was recorded only once. Different DNA sequences within this sample yield the same CDR3. The V gene is TRBV6-5, the J gene TRBJ2-5, with D perhaps matching TRBD1 (6 bases). Germline V lookup: CDR1 MNHEY, CDR2 SVGAGI. Deletions cut 3 bases from V and 7 bases from J, with 12 bases between. This CDR3 is built from 13 residues. Written as DNA, the CDR3 is TGTGCCAGCAGTTATGGGGGCGAGGGGACCCAGTACTTC. Translating gives CASSYGGEGTQYF.

This sequence joins TRBV7-9 and TRBJ1-2; 9 positions agree with TRBD1. CDR3 size: 14 residues. Germline CDR1 SEHNR, CDR2 FQNEAQ (reference sequence). Germline trimming cut 5 bases from V and 5 bases from J; bases unmatched to any gene: 6. The CDR3 bases are TGTGCCAGCAGCCTAGGGGGGACAGGGTATGGCTACACCTTC. It yields the protein CASSLGGTGYGYTF. The full variable domain, completed using reference TRBV7-9 and TRBJ1-2, is DTGVSQNPRHKITKRGQNVTFRCDPISEHNRLYWYRQTLGQGPEFLTYFQNEAQLEKSRLLSDRFSAERPKGSFSTLEIQRTEQGDSAMYLCASSLGGTGYGYTFGSGTRLTVV.

This chain connects TRBV27 to TRBJ1-1; D possibly corresponds to TRBD1 (5 bases). The CDR3 is 15 amino acids. V was shortened by 6 bases and J by 0 bases, with 14 bases between the two germline ends. Per the germline V gene, CDR1 is MNHEY and CDR2 is SMNVEV (reference sequence). DNA of the CDR3: TGTGCCAGCAGCCAACCTCAAGGGGTGAACACTGAAGCTTTCTTT. It is translated as CASSQPQGVNTEAFF.

This clone was seen only a few times. The rearrangement links TRBV19 to TRBJ1-1, with D tentatively TRBD1 (6 bases). Germline lookup yields CDR1 LNHDA and CDR2 SQIVND (reference sequence). The V end lost 6 bases, the J end lost 5 bases, and 10 bases lay between the germline ends. The CDR3 consists of 12 residues. The DNA for the CDR3 is TGTGCCAGTAGCGTGGGGACAACTGAAGCTTTCTTT. Translation: CASSVGTTEAFF.

The chain couples TRBV5-1 to TRBJ1-6, with 8 bases fitting TRBD1. The germline V gene has CDR1 SGHRS and CDR2 YFSETQ. The CDR3 covers 15 residues. V was clipped by 4 bases and J by 9 bases; unmatched bases: 9. DNA for the CDR3: TGCGCCAGCAGCACCGTACAGGGGGATGGTTCACCCCTCCACTTT. It yields the protein CASSTVQGDGSPLHF.

As regards this clone: Other DNA variants within this sample encode the same CDR3. The rearrangement links TRBV14 to TRBJ2-7, with 11 bases identical to TRBD1. Germline-derived CDR1 and CDR2 are SGHDN and FVKESK. The CDR3 sequence is 14 residues long. V lost 3 bases to trimming and J lost 2 bases; unmatched junction nucleotides: 0. CDR3: CASSQGQGAYEQYF. The CDR3 DNA reads as TGTGCCAGCAGCCAGGGACAGGGGGCCTACGAGCAGTACTTC.

The chain is built from TRBV7-6 and TRBJ2-2; 12 nucleotides match TRBD2. This CDR3 region has 18 residues. Germline-derived CDR1 and CDR2 are SGHVS and FNYEAQ. Germline trimming cut 4 bases from V and 3 bases from J; bases unmatched to any gene: 9. The CDR3 DNA reads as TGTGCCAGCAGCTCAGTTTCTAGCGGGGGGGCCGACACCGGGGAGCTGTTTTTT. As protein: CASSSVSSGGADTGELFF.

The chain couples TRBV6-5 to TRBJ1-2; the D is unclear. The CDR3 totals 11 residues. Germline lookup yields CDR1 MNHEY and CDR2 SVGAGI. V lost 9 bases, J lost 8 bases, and 13 bases lay in between. As DNA, the CDR3 is TGTGCCAGGATAGGACTCGGCGGCTACACCTTC. Its translation is CARIGLGGYTF.

The chain links TRBV7-9 to TRBJ2-1; 7 bases are a match to TRBD2. The CDR3 has 12 amino acids. CDR1 and CDR2 (germline): SEHNR, FQNEAQ (reference sequence). With 3 bases clipped from V and 9 bases from J, the junction kept 2 bases outside the gene matches. The DNA for the CDR3 is TGTGCCAGCAGCTTGGGCGGGGGTGAGCAGTTCTTC. Protein: CASSLGGGEQFF. Supplemented by reference TRBV7-9 and TRBJ2-1, the full variable domain reads DTGVSQNPRHKITKRGQNVTFRCDPISEHNRLYWYRQTLGQGPEFLTYFQNEAQLEKSRLLSDRFSAERPKGSFSTLEIQRTEQGDSAMYLCASSLGGGEQFFGPGTRLTVL.

V gene TRBV5-6 combines with J gene TRBJ1-2; a weak D match, TRBD1 (5 bases). The V end was cut by 5 bases, the J end by 4 bases, with 15 bases between. This CDR3 is built from 14 residues. CDR1 and CDR2 from the germline V gene are SGHDT and YYEEEE. The CDR3 spells CASRQAGTTYGYTF. The CDR3 bases are TGTGCCAGCAGACAAGCCGGGACTACCTATGGCTACACCTTC. The entire variable domain, with the rest obtained from reference TRBV5-6 and TRBJ1-2, is as follows: DAGVTQSPTHLIKTRGQQVTLRCSPKSGHDTVSWYQQALGQGPQFIFQYYEEEERQRGNFPDRFSGHQFPNYSSELNVNALLLGDSALYLCASRQAGTTYGYTFGSGTRLTVV.

The chain recombines TRBV19 with TRBJ1-1; 7 bases are shared with TRBD1. Germline trimming cut 3 bases from V and 0 bases from J; bases unmatched to any gene: 7. This CDR3 has 16 residues. Germline V gene sequence: CDR1 LNHDA, CDR2 SQIVND (reference sequence). In DNA form, the CDR3 reads TGTGCCAGTAGTATCAAAGAGGGGGCTTTGAACACTGAAGCTTTCTTT. Translated: CASSIKEGALNTEAFF.

This clone was detected only once. J is TRBJ1-5 and V is TRBV3-1 (or the pseudogene TRBV3-2); D ambiguous. V was clipped by 6 bases and J by 5 bases, with 8 bases between them. CDR3 size: 12 residues. From germline, CDR1 is LGHDT and CDR2 YNNKEL (reference sequence). The CDR3 nucleotides are TGTGCCAGCAGTCAAAGAGATCAGCCCCAGCATTTT. This gives the protein CASSQRDQPQHF.

The chain employs TRBV30 and TRBJ1-4; D gene uncertain. Trimming took 0 bases from V and 7 from J, leaving 6 bases between them. This CDR3 spans 12 amino acids. The germline CDR1 and CDR2 sequences are GTSNPN and SVGIG (reference sequence). This CDR3 is CAWSVQIEKLFF. CDR3 nucleotides: TGTGCCTGGAGTGTACAAATTGAAAAACTGTTTTTT. Filled out from reference TRBV30 and TRBJ1-4, the complete variable domain reads SQTIHQWPATLVQPVGSPLSLECTVEGTSNPNLYWYRQAAGRGLQLLFYSVGIGQISSEVPQNLSASRPQDRQFILSSKKLLLSDSGFYLCAWSVQIEKLFFGSGTQLSVL.

The V call is TRBV13, the J call TRBJ2-5; weak D call: TRBD1 (5 bases). The V gene lost 0 bases and the J gene lost 5 bases, with 10 bases spanning the gap. Germline V gives CDR1 PRHDT, CDR2 FYEKMQ (reference sequence). The CDR3 extends over 14 amino acids. CDR3 region: CASSLGGLEETQYF. The CDR3 nucleotides are TGTGCCAGCAGCTTAGGGGGGCTCGAGGAGACCCAGTACTTC.

The chain links TRBV29-1 to TRBJ2-7; D is unresolved. Per germline, CDR1 SQVTM and CDR2 ANQGSEA. The germline V and J ends were trimmed by 0 bases and 3 bases, with 18 bases remaining between them. This CDR3 is 16 amino acids long. CDR3 nucleotide sequence: TGCAGCGTTGAAGATCGGATGGGCCTGGTAGGCTACGAGCAGTACTTC. Protein product: CSVEDRMGLVGYEQYF.

This sequence joins TRBV6-5 and TRBJ2-7; possible D gene TRBD1, 5 bases. The germline CDR1 and CDR2 sequences are MNHEY and SVGAGI. V was pared by 6 bases and J by 3 bases, with 12 bases between. This CDR3 region has 13 residues. The CDR3 sequence is CASSDVDSYEQYF. The CDR3 nucleotides read TGTGCCAGCAGCGACGTAGACAGCTACGAGCAGTACTTC.

This clone has a single count. In DNA, the CDR3 is TGTGCCAGCAGTCCCCGACAGGGGGCGGTTTTGTTAGAGACCCAGTACTTC. Translated: CASSPRQGAVLLETQYF. This chain joins TRBV27 and TRBJ2-5; 10 bases are shared with TRBD1. The V and J ends lost 5 bases and 4 bases, in that order; junction bases with no gene match: 13. Per the germline V gene, CDR1 is MNHEY and CDR2 is SMNVEV (reference sequence). The CDR3 contains 17 residues.

This chain links TRBV9 with TRBJ2-1; D gene unclear. The germline gives CDR1 SGDLS, CDR2 YYNGEE. Trimming pared 3 bases from V and 4 bases from J, leaving 5 bases between. There are 12 residues in the CDR3. DNA for the CDR3: TGTGCCAGCAGCGCAGGTTACAATGAGCAGTTCTTC. This translates into CASSAGYNEQFF.